This T cell receptor (beta chain) was sequenced during a study of shared clonotypes between healthy human individuals. Study as a whole: Three CD4 naive, three CD4 memory, two CD8 naive and one CD8 memory plate were used per donor.

The CDR3 is made up of 17 amino acids. The germline gives CDR1 KGHSH, CDR2 LQKENI. V was shortened by 0 bases and J by 1 base, with 15 bases between the two germline ends. Assay used: immunoSEQ multiplex PCR; TCRdb lists only in-frame clones, some missing. Here the sample spans 1.4 million to 1.5 million clones, around 95% being singletons. Sequencing input: naive CD4+ T cells sorted from blood. Subset noted: CD45RA+ positively selected. V is TRBV18 and J is TRBJ1-1; the D is unclear. This TCR was sampled from a man aged 30 to 45 in good health. The CDR3 sequence is CASSPPGRPVGNTEAFF. In nucleotides, the CDR3 is TGTGCCAGCTCACCACCCGGCAGGCCCGTAGGGAACACTGAAGCTTTCTTT.